These 6 T cell receptor beta chains were all obtained from the same sample, sequenced in a study of blood T cells in healthy people across ages. Through a sample-barcoded 5' primer and a J-beta primer mix, a second PCR was run for roughly 7 to 12 cycles. Each CDR3 protein is one row after TCRdb ran MiXCR on the 5' RACE reads. The sample has approximately 1.5 million distinct CDR3 sequences, approximately 42% seen once; the top ten hold about 4.1%. Sample: blood. The receptors come from a woman between 18 and 30 years old in good health.

This chain uses TRBV5-1 with TRBJ2-5; D perhaps matches TRBD2 (5 bases). The CDR3 covers 13 residues. Looked up from germline, CDR1 is SGHRS and CDR2 is YFSETQ. V lost 3 bases and J lost 11, with 17 bases in between. CDR3 coding DNA: TGCGCCAGCAGCTCCTCGGACTCTGGGGAGCAGTACTTC. Amino acids: CASSSSDSGEQYF.

V is TRBV20-1 and J is TRBJ2-7; the D gene is possibly TRBD2 (5 bases). Per germline, CDR1 DFQATT and CDR2 SNEGSKA (reference sequence). Trimming removed 5 bases at V and 10 bases at J, with 15 bases between. The CDR3 extends over 11 amino acids. The CDR3 loop is CSAAPRGEQYF. CDR3 DNA: TGCAGTGCTGCCCCTCGGGGAGAACAGTACTTC.

The chain carries TRBV24-1 and TRBJ2-7; the D is unclear. The germline gives CDR1 KGHDR, CDR2 SFDVKD. Trimming stripped 12 bases from V and 4 bases from J, with 15 bases between. The CDR3 has 12 residues. CDR3 bases: TGTGCCTTCCTTGAAATTGCGTACGAGCAGTACTTC. This encodes CAFLEIAYEQYF.

The J gene is TRBJ1-2, the V gene TRBV20-1; D is undetermined. Germline V gene data show CDR1 as DFQATT and CDR2 as SNEGSKA (reference sequence). Deletions cut 0 bases from V and 4 bases from J, with 15 bases between. CDR3 length: 15 amino acids. For the CDR3, the DNA is TGCAGTGCTAGAGATAGGAGGAGGGAGGCCTATGGCTACACCTTC. This sequence encodes CSARDRRREAYGYTF.

The chain uses TRBV29-1 and TRBJ2-1; either TRBD1 or TRBD2 may fit D (6 bases each). The DNA matches TRBJ2-7 better at its end, which makes the J call doubtful. The CDR3 covers 15 residues. The germline CDR1 and CDR2 sequences are SQVTM and ANQGSEA. The CDR3 DNA reads as TGCAGCGTTGAAGAATGGGGGGCCTCCTACAATGAGCAGTACTTC. Translating it yields CSVEEWGASYNEQYF.

The sample holds a few counts of this clonotype. This CDR3 is CAITSGWDRPYF. CDR3 DNA sequence: TGTGCCATCACCTCTGGGTGGGACAGGCCGTACTTC. The J gene is TRBJ2-7, the V gene TRBV10-3; TRBD1 matches 8 bases. The CDR3 spans 12 residues. CDR1 ENHRY and CDR2 SYGVKD come from the germline V gene. J was trimmed by 12 bases and V by 7 bases; bases with no gene match: 11.